This entry lists 6 T cell receptor beta chains sequenced from one sample in a study of T cell changes during pregnancy in multiple sclerosis (dated by TCRdb to about 2019). The library was prepared using the immunoSEQ multiplex PCR assay. The clones in this table, taken by TCRdb from immuneACCESS, are in-frame only. Not every clone is retained; where verified, under half of the shortfall comes from an unresolved V gene, and the cause of the rest is unknown. The sample includes 40,000 to 60,000 clones, with 80% to 95% observed a single time. The top ten clones comprise 0.5% of the sample. Sequences were derived from CD4+ T cells from peripheral blood mononuclear cells, sampled in the third trimester of pregnancy. These receptors were obtained from a female donor with multiple sclerosis, enrolled in a pregnancy study.

The rearrangement links TRBV7-6 to TRBJ2-5, with 8 bases identical to TRBD2. Trimming took 5 bases from V and 5 from J; bases not matched to a gene: 7. CDR1 SGHVS and CDR2 FNYEAQ come from the germline V gene. CDR3 length equals 14 residues. DNA for the CDR3: TGTGCCAGCAGCATCACCGGGACTAGTGAGACCCAGTACTTC. Its translation is CASSITGTSETQYF.

The genes are TRBV5-1 and TRBJ2-3, with D unclear. V was shortened by 0 bases and J by 3 bases, with 5 bases between the two germline ends. Looked up from germline, CDR1 is SGHRS and CDR2 is YFSETQ. There are 13 residues in the CDR3. The CDR3 here is CASSLELTDTQYF. The CDR3 DNA is TGCGCCAGCAGCTTGGAACTTACAGATACGCAGTATTTT.

The chain has TRBV5-6 and TRBJ2-4; possible D gene TRBD1, 6 bases. Per germline, CDR1 SGHDT and CDR2 YYEEEE. V was shortened by 5 bases and J by 1 base, with 16 bases between the two germline ends. CDR3 size: 16 residues. The CDR3 nucleotides are TGTGCCAGCAGTTATTGGACAGTCGTGGCCAAAAACATTCAGTACTTC. Its protein product is CASSYWTVVAKNIQYF.

This chain joins TRBV9 and TRBJ1-3; 7 nucleotides line up with TRBD1. The CDR3 contains 18 residues. Germline V gene sequence: CDR1 SGDLS, CDR2 YYNGEE. J gave up 0 bases and V 4 bases, and 13 bases lay outside the gene matches. In nucleotides, the CDR3 is TGTGCCAGCAGCCGTTCAGTGGACAGGTTTAACTCTGGAAACACCATATATTTT. Translating gives CASSRSVDRFNSGNTIYF.

The rearrangement uses TRBV7-9 and TRBJ2-1; 9 nucleotides agree with TRBD2. CDR3 length equals 13 residues. The J segment lost 8 bases and the V segment lost 1 base, leaving 0 bases of the junction unmatched. In germline, CDR1 is SEHNR, CDR2 FQNEAQ (reference sequence). The chain's CDR3 is CASSLGGGDEQFF. The DNA of the CDR3 is TGTGCCAGCAGCTTAGGCGGGGGGGATGAGCAGTTCTTC.

The V gene is TRBV19, the J gene TRBJ1-2, with D possibly being TRBD1 (5 bases). Trimming took off 7 bases at V and 6 bases at J, with 15 bases between the two ends. The CDR3 consists of 13 residues. From germline, CDR1 is LNHDA and CDR2 SQIVND (reference sequence). CDR3: CASNTAGGHGYTF. CDR3 in DNA: TGTGCCAGTAATACGGCGGGGGGACATGGCTACACCTTC.